The 3 T cell receptor beta chains in this list originate from one sample, sequenced in a study of T cells in women clearing cervical HPV infection. Clones were read by immunoSEQ multiplex PCR, and TCRdb kept only the in-frame ones, dropping some. Reported are tens of thousands of clones; the ten largest clones contain 8.4%. Sequenced sample: blood buffy coat. The receptors originated from a woman between 18 and 70 years old with a cervical HPV16 infection that either progressed to CIN3+ or cleared (not recorded which).

Note on this clone: One end of the junction does not line up with germline, which may come from a read error. The CDR3 end is not reached by the read, which stops 3 residues before it; the germline J gene fills it in. The chain uses TRBV4-2 and TRBJ1-2; 7 nucleotides match TRBD1. The CDR3 contains 15 residues. CDR1 is LGHNA, CDR2 YNFKEQ, per germline. The CDR3 bases that were read are TGCGCCAGCAGCCAAGGAAGGGGGCTAGGGTATGGC. This translates into CASSQGRGLGYG. The entire CDR3 reads CASSQGRGLGYGYTF.

On this clone: Read coverage stops 3 residues before the CDR3 terminus; the germline J gene supplies the remainder. The chain combines TRBV6-4 with TRBJ1-6; perhaps TRBD1 as D (6 bases). Germline loops: CDR1 MRHNA, CDR2 SNTAGT. This CDR3 has 13 amino acids. Trimming took off 6 bases at V and 8 bases at J, with 11 bases between the two ends. The CDR3 is CASRQGMDSPLHF. The part of the CDR3 DNA that was read is TGTGCCAGCAGACAGGGTATGGATTCACCC.

To note about this clone: With the read ending 3 residues before the CDR3 end, the germline J gene is used to fill in that end. The V and J genes are TRBV6-2 or TRBV6-3 and TRBJ1-1; 7 bases align to TRBD1. Germline trimming cut 5 bases from V and 0 bases from J; bases unmatched to any gene: 6. Germline V gene sequence: CDR1 MNHEY, CDR2 SVGEGT. The CDR3 sequence is 15 residues long. The CDR3 bases that were read are TGTGCCAGCAGTGGGCAGGGGGTCGTGAACACTGAA. Translation gives CASSGQGVVNTE. In full, the CDR3 reads CASSGQGVVNTEAFF.